The clone carrying this TCR beta chain was seen many times. Antigen unknown. The junction and the germline gene differ at one end; a read error may be behind it. TCR beta CDR3 region amplification was performed from RNA transcripts. The primer set for the first-round RT-PCR of the TCR CDR3 was HTBI. TCRdb re-called the multiplex PCR reads through MiXCR, storing one row per CDR3 protein. The sample comprises about 600,000 distinct CDR3 sequences, 13% to 15% of which are singletons, and 9.5% to 15% rests with the top ten. Diagnoses were made from clinical symptoms, serum measures (thyroxine and TRAb), thyroid ultrasound and orbital computed tomography. This sample was included in a study of T cells in Graves' hyperthyroidism and ophthalmopathy. Germline V gene data show CDR1 as DFQATT and CDR2 as SNEGSKA (reference sequence). The CDR3 consists of 14 residues. Study-wide results and caveats: Median prediction lead before ophthalmopathy onset was 5.5 to 7 months with the model. Clonotypes that were expanded in thyroid above 0.001 mostly appeared in blood too.

The sequencing input was blood. V is TRBV20-1 and J is TRBJ2-3; perhaps TRBD1 as D (6 bases). This receptor was taken from a woman aged 45 to 65 with Graves' ophthalmopathy. The CDR3 DNA reads TGCAGTGCCAGAGGACAGCCTAGCACAGATACGCAGTATTTT. It codes for CSARGQPSTDTQYF.